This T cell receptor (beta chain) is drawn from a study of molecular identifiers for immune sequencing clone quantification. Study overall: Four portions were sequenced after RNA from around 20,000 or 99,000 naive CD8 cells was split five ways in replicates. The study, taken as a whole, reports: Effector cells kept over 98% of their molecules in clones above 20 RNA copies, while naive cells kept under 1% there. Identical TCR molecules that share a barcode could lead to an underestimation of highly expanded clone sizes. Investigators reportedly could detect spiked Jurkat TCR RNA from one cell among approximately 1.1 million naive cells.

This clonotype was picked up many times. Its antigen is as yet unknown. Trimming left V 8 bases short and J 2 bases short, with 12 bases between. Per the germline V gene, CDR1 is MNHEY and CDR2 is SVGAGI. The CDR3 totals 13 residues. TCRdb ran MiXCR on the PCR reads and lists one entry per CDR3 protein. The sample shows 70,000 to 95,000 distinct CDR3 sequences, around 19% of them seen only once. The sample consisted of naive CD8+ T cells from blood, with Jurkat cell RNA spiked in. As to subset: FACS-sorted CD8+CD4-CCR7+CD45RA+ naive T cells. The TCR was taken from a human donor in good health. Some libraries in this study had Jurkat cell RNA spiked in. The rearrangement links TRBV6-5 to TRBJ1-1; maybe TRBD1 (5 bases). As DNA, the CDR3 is TGTGCCAGCTATGGGGCAGGCAACACTGAAGCTTTCTTT. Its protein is CASYGAGNTEAFF.